This T cell receptor (beta chain) derives from a study of T-cell reconstitution after alpha-beta-depleted transplantation in children. The TCRbeta library incorporated unique molecular identifiers. In TCRdb, the PCR reads were re-called with MiXCR into one record per CDR3 protein. The sample has 350,000 to 450,000 distinct CDR3 sequences; roughly 22% are singletons. The CDR3 consists of 15 residues. Germline CDR1 is KGHSH and CDR2 is LQKENI. The V end lost 0 bases, the J end lost 5 bases, and 14 bases lay between the germline ends. The sample consisted of PBMCs from the stem cell graft donor, taken from the stem cell graft. The clonotype comes from a human donor who donated a stem cell graft to a child with acute myeloid leukemia. The chain has TRBV18 and TRBJ2-7; D uncertain. The CDR3 DNA sequence: TGTGCCAGCTCACCACCCTCTATGACGTCCGACGAGCAGTACTTC. It specifies CASSPPSMTSDEQYF.